The rows below give T cell receptor beta chains drawn from one sample of a study of blood T cell repertoires in COVID-19. Measured with immunoSEQ multiplex PCR; TCRdb has only the in-frame clones, and not every one. The sample includes approximately 260,000 clones, roughly 80% of them seen just once. Sample: peripheral blood. These receptors all stem from a woman at least 80 years old with acute or convalescent COVID-19. Both conserved end residues are part of each CDR3. D genes are given only for firm matches. Clone size, where shown, is once, few, many, or a class for clones that have expanded.

DNA: TGTGCCAGCAGCGTAGCTCTTCCTGGTACTAGCGGGGGGGACACAGATACGCAGTATTTT; CDR3: CASSVALPGTSGGDTDTQYF; length: 20; V: TRBV9; J: TRBJ2-3; size: .; D: TRBD2
DNA: TGTGCCAGCAGCCAACCTGGGAGAGGACAGAGCACCGGGGAGCTGTTTTTT; CDR3: CASSQPGRGQSTGELFF; length: 17; V: TRBV4-2; J: TRBJ2-2; size: .; D: .
DNA: TGCAGCGTTGGTGGGGGGACGAACACTGAAGCTTTCTTT; CDR3: CSVGGGTNTEAFF; length: 13; V: TRBV29-1; J: TRBJ1-1; size: .; D: .
DNA: TGTGCCACCAGTGATTTTCCCCAGGGAGGGGCCGGGGAGCTGTTTTTT; CDR3: CATSDFPQGGAGELFF; length: 16; V: TRBV24-1; J: TRBJ2-2; size: .; D: TRBD2
DNA: TGTGCCAGCAGACCTCCCGGGGGGACCACAGATACGCAGTATTTT; CDR3: CASRPPGGTTDTQYF; length: 15; V: TRBV28; J: TRBJ2-3; size: .; D: TRBD2
DNA: TGTGCCAGCAGCTTAGGGGCCCGACAGGGGAAAACTGAAGCTTTCTTT; CDR3: CASSLGARQGKTEAFF; length: 16; V: TRBV7-3; J: TRBJ1-1; size: .; D: TRBD1
DNA: TGTGCCAGCAGCCAAGACCCATCGAACACCGGGGAGCTGTTTTTT; CDR3: CASSQDPSNTGELFF; length: 15; V: TRBV3-1/TRBV3-2; J: TRBJ2-2; size: .; D: .
DNA: TGTGCCAGCAGCCCAGGGACTAGCGGGGGGCTCCAAGAGACCCAGTACTTC; CDR3: CASSPGTSGGLQETQYF; length: 17; V: TRBV7-3; J: TRBJ2-5; size: .; D: TRBD2
DNA: TGTGCCAGCAGTGCCACTCAGGGGGCACCCCTCCACTTT; CDR3: CASSATQGAPLHF; length: 13; V: TRBV6-4; J: TRBJ1-6; size: .; D: TRBD1
DNA: TGTGCCAGCAGGAAAGGGGTGTTGAACTCGGGAACTAATGAAAAACTGTTTTTT; CDR3: CASRKGVLNSGTNEKLFF; length: 18; V: TRBV28; J: TRBJ1-4; size: .; D: .
DNA: TGTGCCAGCAGCGTAGGAGGGGGCGGTCAGCCCCAGCATTTT; CDR3: CASSVGGGGQPQHF; length: 14; V: TRBV9; J: TRBJ1-5; size: .; D: TRBD1
DNA: TGTGCCAGCGGTTTTAGGGGAGAGACCCAGTACTTC; CDR3: CASGFRGETQYF; length: 12; V: TRBV6-5; J: TRBJ2-5; size: once; D: .
DNA: TGTGCCAGCAGCCCTCGTCAGCGGGGGGAACAAGAGACCCAGTACTTC; CDR3: CASSPRQRGEQETQYF; length: 16; V: TRBV28; J: TRBJ2-5; size: .; D: TRBD2
DNA: TGTGCCAGCAGTTACAACTCGATCAATCAGCCCCAGCATTTT; CDR3: CASSYNSINQPQHF; length: 14; V: TRBV6-6; J: TRBJ1-5; size: .; D: .
DNA: TGTGCCAGCTCACCCGGGACAGGTAGCACAGATACGCAGTATTTT; CDR3: CASSPGTGSTDTQYF; length: 15; V: TRBV18; J: TRBJ2-3; size: .; D: TRBD1
DNA: TGCGCCAGCATTCTCCGCCCCCCTAGCAGGCACACCGGGGAGCTGTTTTTT; CDR3: CASILRPPSRHTGELFF; length: 17; V: TRBV10-1; J: TRBJ2-2; size: .; D: .
DNA: TGCGCCAGCAGCTCGAGCGGGGGGAAAGGCGAGCAGTACTTC; CDR3: CASSSSGGKGEQYF; length: 14; V: TRBV5-1; J: TRBJ2-7; size: .; D: TRBD2
DNA: TGTGCCAGCCGGGGCGGGGGGAACACCGGGGAGCTGTTTTTT; CDR3: CASRGGGNTGELFF; length: 14; V: TRBV19; J: TRBJ2-2; size: once; D: TRBD2
DNA: TGTGCCTGGAGCGCAGGGGGGAGCAATCAGCCCCAGCATTTT; CDR3: CAWSAGGSNQPQHF; length: 14; V: TRBV30; J: TRBJ1-5; size: .; D: TRBD1